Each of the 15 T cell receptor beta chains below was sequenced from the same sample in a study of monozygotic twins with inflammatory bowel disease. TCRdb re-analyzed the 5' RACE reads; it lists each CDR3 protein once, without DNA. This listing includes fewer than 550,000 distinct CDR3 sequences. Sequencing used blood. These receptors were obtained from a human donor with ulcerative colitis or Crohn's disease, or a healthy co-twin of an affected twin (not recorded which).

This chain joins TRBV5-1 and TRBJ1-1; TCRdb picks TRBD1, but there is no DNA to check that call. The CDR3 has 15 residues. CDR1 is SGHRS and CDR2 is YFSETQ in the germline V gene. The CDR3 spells CASSYNGQGNIEAFF.

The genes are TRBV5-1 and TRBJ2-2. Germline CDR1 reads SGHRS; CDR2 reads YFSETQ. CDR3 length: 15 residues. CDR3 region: CASSPEQLNSGELFF.

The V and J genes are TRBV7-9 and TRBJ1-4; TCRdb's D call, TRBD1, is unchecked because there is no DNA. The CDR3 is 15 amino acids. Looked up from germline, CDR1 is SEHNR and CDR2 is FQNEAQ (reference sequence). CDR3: CASSLGGPGNEKLFF.

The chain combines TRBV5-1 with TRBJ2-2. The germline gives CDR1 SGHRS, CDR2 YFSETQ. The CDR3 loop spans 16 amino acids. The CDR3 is CASSWTSGDYTGELFF.

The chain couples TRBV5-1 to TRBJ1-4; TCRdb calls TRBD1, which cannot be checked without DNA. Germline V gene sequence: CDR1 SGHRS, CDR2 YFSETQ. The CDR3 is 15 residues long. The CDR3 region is CASSGTGQGKEKLFF.

CDR3: CASSLARQGNSPLHF. The chain links TRBV7-9 to TRBJ1-6; the D call of TRBD1 rests on TCRdb alone, since no DNA is present to check it. Germline V lookup: CDR1 SEHNR, CDR2 FQNEAQ (reference sequence). CDR3 length: 15 amino acids.

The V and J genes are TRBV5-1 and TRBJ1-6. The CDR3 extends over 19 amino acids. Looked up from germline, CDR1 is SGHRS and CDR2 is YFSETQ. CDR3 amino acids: CASSLATQGPSSYNSPLHF.

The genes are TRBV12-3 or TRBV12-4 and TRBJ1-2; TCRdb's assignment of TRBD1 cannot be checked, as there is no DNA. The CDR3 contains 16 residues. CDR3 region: CASTLRDRVRTYGYTF.

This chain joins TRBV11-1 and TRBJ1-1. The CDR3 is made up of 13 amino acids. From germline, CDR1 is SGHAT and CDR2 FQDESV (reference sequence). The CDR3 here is CASSRDIPPEAFF.

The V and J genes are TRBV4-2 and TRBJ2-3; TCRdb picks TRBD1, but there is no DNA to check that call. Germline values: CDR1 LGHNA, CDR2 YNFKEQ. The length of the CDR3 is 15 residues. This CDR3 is CASSLGGTGVDTQYF.

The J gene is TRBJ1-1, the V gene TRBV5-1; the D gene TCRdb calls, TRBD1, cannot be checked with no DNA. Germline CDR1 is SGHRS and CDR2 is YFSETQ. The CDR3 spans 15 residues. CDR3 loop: CASSREDRANTEAFF. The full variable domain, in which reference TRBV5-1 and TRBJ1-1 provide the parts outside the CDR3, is KAGVTQTPRYLIKTRGQQVTLSCSPISGHRSVSWYQQTPGQGLQFLFEYFSETQRNKGNFPGRFSGRQFSNSRSEMNVSTLELGDSALYLCASSREDRANTEAFFGQGTRLTVV.

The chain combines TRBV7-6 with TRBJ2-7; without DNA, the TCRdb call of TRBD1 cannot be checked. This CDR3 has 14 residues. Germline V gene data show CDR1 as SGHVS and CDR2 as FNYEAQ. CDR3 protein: CASSRGGQGYEQYF. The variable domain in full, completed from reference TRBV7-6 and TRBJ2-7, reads GAGVSQSPRYKVTKRGQDVALRCDPISGHVSLYWYRQALGQGPEFLTYFNYEAQQDKSGLPNDRFSAERPEGSISTLTIQRTEQRDSAMYRCASSRGGQGYEQYFGPGTRLTVT.

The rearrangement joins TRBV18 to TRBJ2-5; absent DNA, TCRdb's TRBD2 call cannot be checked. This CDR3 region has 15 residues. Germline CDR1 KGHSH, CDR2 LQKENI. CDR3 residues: CASSGGTSGQETQYF.

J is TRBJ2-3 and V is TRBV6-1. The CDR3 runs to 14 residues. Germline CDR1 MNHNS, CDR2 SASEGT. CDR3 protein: CASSPPTRTDTQYF.

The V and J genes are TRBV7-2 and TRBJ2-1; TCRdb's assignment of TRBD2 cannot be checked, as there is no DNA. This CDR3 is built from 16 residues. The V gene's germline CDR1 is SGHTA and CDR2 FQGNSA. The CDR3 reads CASSSSSRRSRDEQFF.